These 18 T cell receptor beta chains were sequenced from one sample in a study of cytomegalovirus exposure and HLA in healthy donors. PCR amplification relied on 60 Vbeta primers (plus 13 Jbeta primers). Libraries were prepared by immunoSEQ multiplex PCR; TCRdb keeps only in-frame clonotypes and omits some of them. Among tens of thousands of clones, more than 60% were seen once, and the ten largest hold 2% to 2.5%. The sequenced material came from PBMCs. These receptors originate from a man in his forties in good health and CMV-seronegative.

The chain links TRBV5-1 to TRBJ1-1, with D possibly being TRBD1 (6 bases). Trimming cost V 0 bases and J 1 base, with 19 bases left between them. The CDR3 consists of 18 residues. Germline values: CDR1 SGHRS, CDR2 YFSETQ. The CDR3 nucleotides are TGCGCCAGCAGCTTGGGACGGACAGTCCAAACAGCGAACACTGAAGCTTTCTTT. This codes for CASSLGRTVQTANTEAFF.

The V gene is TRBV2, the J gene TRBJ1-1; 9 bases fit TRBD1. With 4 bases clipped from V and 0 bases from J, the junction kept 6 bases outside the gene matches. Germline assignment: CDR1 SNHLY and CDR2 FYNNEI. The CDR3 contains 16 residues. The CDR3 sequence: CASSGGQGAMNTEAFF. The CDR3 DNA reads TGTGCCAGCAGTGGGGGACAGGGCGCTATGAACACTGAAGCTTTCTTT.

The chain joins TRBV9 to TRBJ1-2; D not resolved. The ends were cut back, 3 bases at V and 10 bases at J, with 19 bases in the middle. The CDR3 has 14 amino acids. Germline assignment: CDR1 SGDLS and CDR2 YYNGEE. The CDR3 nucleotides are TGTGCCAGCAGCGCCCATCAAGGACTGCGAGACTACACCTTC. Translation: CASSAHQGLRDYTF.

The rearrangement uses TRBV28 and TRBJ1-2; 8 nucleotides match TRBD1. The germline gives CDR1 MDHEN, CDR2 SYDVKM. The CDR3 totals 14 residues. With 2 bases clipped from V and 8 bases from J, the junction kept 7 bases outside the gene matches. The CDR3 DNA sequence: TGTGCCAGCAGTTTACCCGGACAGGGAGGAGGCTACACCTTC. Translated: CASSLPGQGGGYTF.

There are a few counts of this clone. V is TRBV30 and J is TRBJ2-2; D remains unclear. V gave up 0 bases and J gave up 6 bases, with 8 bases separating them. The CDR3 has 13 amino acids. The V gene's germline CDR1 is GTSNPN and CDR2 SVGIG (reference sequence). CDR3 bases: TGTGCCTGGAGTGTGGCAGTATCCGGGGAGCTGTTTTTT. This encodes CAWSVAVSGELFF.

The chain carries TRBV28 and TRBJ2-1, with D possibly being TRBD2 (6 bases). Trimming took 8 bases from V and 5 from J, leaving 13 bases between them. Germline V gene lookup returns CDR1 MDHEN and CDR2 SYDVKM. The CDR3 is 13 residues long. CDR3 nucleotide sequence: TGTGCCAGCTTAAGGGTAGCGGACAATGAGCAGTTCTTC. Its translation is CASLRVADNEQFF.

The chain is built from TRBV28 and TRBJ1-1; tentative D call: TRBD1 (5 bases). Germline assignment: CDR1 MDHEN and CDR2 SYDVKM. The CDR3 contains 13 residues. V was pared by 2 bases and J by 12 bases, with 16 bases between. The CDR3 protein is CASSLRSGKGTFF. CDR3 bases: TGTGCCAGCAGTTTAAGGTCGGGCAAGGGGACTTTCTTT.

The gene calls are TRBV18 and TRBJ1-2; TRBD1 matches at 7 bases. Germline trimming cut 3 bases from V and 5 bases from J; bases unmatched to any gene: 3. The length of the CDR3 is 13 residues. The germline V gene has CDR1 KGHSH and CDR2 LQKENI. In DNA, the CDR3 is TGTGCCAGCTCACCTGACAGGGAGTATGGCTACACCTTC. This translates into CASSPDREYGYTF.

The chain couples TRBV2 to TRBJ1-4; perhaps TRBD1 as D (5 bases). CDR1 SNHLY and CDR2 FYNNEI come from the germline V gene. The length of the CDR3 is 13 residues. The V end lost 7 bases, the J end lost 7 bases, and 13 bases lay between the germline ends. CDR3 amino acids: CASIGGRGEKLFF. The CDR3 coding sequence is TGTGCCAGCATCGGGGGTCGAGGTGAAAAACTGTTTTTT.

The chain employs TRBV28 and TRBJ1-1; no reliable D call. The CDR3 runs to 14 residues. CDR1 is MDHEN and CDR2 is SYDVKM in the germline V gene. Trimming removed 5 bases from V and 4 bases from J, with 14 bases in between. The CDR3 reads CASSVVGRGTEAFF. As DNA, the CDR3 is TGTGCCAGCAGTGTAGTGGGCCGGGGCACTGAAGCTTTCTTT.

The V call is TRBV5-1, the J call TRBJ2-1; D not certain. Germline loops: CDR1 SGHRS, CDR2 YFSETQ. The CDR3 has 13 amino acids. V dropped 4 bases and J dropped 4 bases, with 9 bases sitting between them. For the CDR3, the DNA is TGCGCCAGCAGCATTACAGCTTACAATGAGCAGTTCTTC. It translates to CASSITAYNEQFF.

This chain links TRBV5-1 with TRBJ2-5; 8 bases agree with TRBD2. V gave up 4 bases and J gave up 5 bases; unmatched junction bases: 7. Germline values: CDR1 SGHRS, CDR2 YFSETQ. The CDR3 length is 14 residues. DNA of the CDR3: TGCGCCAGCAGCCTCGGCGGGGGGTGGGAGACCCAGTACTTC. Amino acids: CASSLGGGWETQYF.

This clone was counted a few times. The gene calls are TRBV5-1 and TRBJ2-7, with D possibly matching TRBD2 (5 bases). The CDR3 contains 15 residues. Trimming removed 0 bases from V and 3 bases from J, with 13 bases in between. Germline V gene data show CDR1 as SGHRS and CDR2 as YFSETQ. The DNA for the CDR3 is TGCGCCAGCAGCTTGGTTTCCAGCGGAGTCTACGAGCAGTACTTC. Protein product: CASSLVSSGVYEQYF.

CDR3 nucleotide sequence: TGTGCCAGCAGTGAAGCTGCAGGGGGTGGCAATCAGCCCCAGCATTTT. Protein sequence: CASSEAAGGGNQPQHF. The chain has TRBV6-1 and TRBJ1-5; 7 bases are shared with TRBD1. Germline assignment: CDR1 MNHNS and CDR2 SASEGT. V trimming: 0 bases; J trimming: 2 bases; junction bases outside the gene matches: 4. This CDR3 is built from 16 residues.

This chain links TRBV4-1 with TRBJ2-1; 7 positions agree with TRBD1. Germline CDR1 is MGHRA and CDR2 is YSYEKL. The CDR3 spans 14 residues. V lost 4 bases and J lost 8; bases outside the gene matches: 8. CDR3 in amino acids: CASSRQGYIHEQFF. CDR3 nucleotide sequence: TGCGCCAGCAGCCGACAGGGTTATATCCATGAGCAGTTCTTC.

The chain couples TRBV15 to TRBJ2-7; 7 positions agree with TRBD1. Germline assignment: CDR1 LNHNV and CDR2 YYDKDF (reference sequence). This CDR3 spans 15 amino acids. V trimming: 0 bases; J trimming: 3 bases; junction bases outside the gene matches: 5. The CDR3 protein is CATSRDDRAVYEQYF. The CDR3 DNA is TGTGCCACCAGCAGAGATGACAGGGCTGTCTACGAGCAGTACTTC.

The chain combines TRBV30 with TRBJ2-7, with 9 bases identical to TRBD2. Looked up from germline, CDR1 is GTSNPN and CDR2 is SVGIG (reference sequence). Trimming removed 5 bases from V and 0 bases from J; junction bases left unmatched: 5. CDR3 length: 14 amino acids. CDR3 region: CAWGLSGSSYEQYF. The DNA of the CDR3 is TGTGCCTGGGGGCTTAGCGGGAGCTCCTACGAGCAGTACTTC.

This clone was picked up one time. The rearrangement uses TRBV6-6 and TRBJ1-2, with 8 bases identical to TRBD1. Germline values: CDR1 MNHNY, CDR2 SVGAGI (reference sequence). V was pared by 7 bases and J by 8 bases, with 9 bases of the junction left unmatched. The CDR3 spans 13 residues. CDR3 sequence reads: CASIKDRVGGYTF. CDR3 sequence (DNA): TGTGCCAGCATTAAGGACAGGGTAGGCGGCTACACCTTC.